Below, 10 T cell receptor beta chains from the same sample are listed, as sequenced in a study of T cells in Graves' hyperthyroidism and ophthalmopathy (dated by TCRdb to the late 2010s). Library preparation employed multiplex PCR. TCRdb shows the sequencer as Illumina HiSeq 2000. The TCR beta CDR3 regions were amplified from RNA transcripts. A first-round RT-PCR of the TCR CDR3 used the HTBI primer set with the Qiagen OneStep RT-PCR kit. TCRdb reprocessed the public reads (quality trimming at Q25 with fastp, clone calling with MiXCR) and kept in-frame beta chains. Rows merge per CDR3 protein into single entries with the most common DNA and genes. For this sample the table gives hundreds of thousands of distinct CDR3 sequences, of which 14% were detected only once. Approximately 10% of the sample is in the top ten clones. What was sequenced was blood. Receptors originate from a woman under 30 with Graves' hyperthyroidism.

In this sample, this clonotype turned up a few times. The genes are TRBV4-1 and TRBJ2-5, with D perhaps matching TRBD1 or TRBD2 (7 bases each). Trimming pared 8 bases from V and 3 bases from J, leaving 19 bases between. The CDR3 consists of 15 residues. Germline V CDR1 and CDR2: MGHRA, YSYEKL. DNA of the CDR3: TGCGCCAGCTCCAGGTCAGCGGGACAGAAAGAGACCCAGTACTTC. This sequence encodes CASSRSAGQKETQYF.

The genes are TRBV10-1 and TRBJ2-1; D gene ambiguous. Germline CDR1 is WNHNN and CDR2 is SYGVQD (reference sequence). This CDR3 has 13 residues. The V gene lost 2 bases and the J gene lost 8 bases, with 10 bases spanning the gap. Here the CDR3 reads CASSEPGEYEQFF. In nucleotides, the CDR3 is TGCGCCAGCAGTGAGCCAGGTGAATATGAGCAGTTCTTC.

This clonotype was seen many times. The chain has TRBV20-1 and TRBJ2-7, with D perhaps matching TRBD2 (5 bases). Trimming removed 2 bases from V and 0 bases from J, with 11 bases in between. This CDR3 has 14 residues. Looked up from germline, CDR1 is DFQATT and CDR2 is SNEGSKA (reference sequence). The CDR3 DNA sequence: TGCAGTGCTAGATCGGCGGGTAGCTCCTACGAGCAGTACTTC. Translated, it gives CSARSAGSSYEQYF.

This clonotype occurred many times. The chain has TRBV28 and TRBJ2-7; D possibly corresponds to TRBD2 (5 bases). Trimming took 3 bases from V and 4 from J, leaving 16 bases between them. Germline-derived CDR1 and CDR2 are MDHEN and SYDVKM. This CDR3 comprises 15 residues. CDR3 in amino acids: CASSFVGIASYEQYF. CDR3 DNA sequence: TGTGCCAGCAGTTTTGTCGGGATCGCCTCTTACGAGCAGTACTTC.

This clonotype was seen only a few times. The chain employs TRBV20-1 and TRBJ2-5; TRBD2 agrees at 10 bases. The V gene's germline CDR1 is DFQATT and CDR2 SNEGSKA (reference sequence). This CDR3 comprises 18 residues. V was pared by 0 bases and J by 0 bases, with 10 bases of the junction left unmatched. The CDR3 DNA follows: TGCAGTGCTAGAGATAGGGGGCTAGCGGGGGTGTACCAAGAGACCCAGTACTTC. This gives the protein CSARDRGLAGVYQETQYF.

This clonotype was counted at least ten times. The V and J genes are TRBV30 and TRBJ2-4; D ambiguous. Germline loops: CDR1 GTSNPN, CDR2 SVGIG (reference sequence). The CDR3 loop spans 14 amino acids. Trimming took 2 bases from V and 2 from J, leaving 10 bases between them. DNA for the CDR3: TGTGCCTGGAGTCCAGGCGGATCCAAAAACATTCAGTACTTC. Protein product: CAWSPGGSKNIQYF.

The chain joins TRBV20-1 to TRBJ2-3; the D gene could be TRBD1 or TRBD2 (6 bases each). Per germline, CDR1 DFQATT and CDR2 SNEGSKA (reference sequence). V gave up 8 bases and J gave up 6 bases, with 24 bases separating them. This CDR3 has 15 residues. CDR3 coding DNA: TGCAGTTGTGGGGGTGGGGGCGGGAATATTGATACGCAGTATTTT. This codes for CSCGGGGGNIDTQYF.

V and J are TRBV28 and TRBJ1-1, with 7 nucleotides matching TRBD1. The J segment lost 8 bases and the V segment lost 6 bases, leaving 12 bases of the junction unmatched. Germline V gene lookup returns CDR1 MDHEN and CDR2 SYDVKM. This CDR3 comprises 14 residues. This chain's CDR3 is CASSLRQGKAEAFF. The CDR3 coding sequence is TGTGCCAGCAGCCTTCGACAGGGAAAGGCCGAAGCTTTCTTT.

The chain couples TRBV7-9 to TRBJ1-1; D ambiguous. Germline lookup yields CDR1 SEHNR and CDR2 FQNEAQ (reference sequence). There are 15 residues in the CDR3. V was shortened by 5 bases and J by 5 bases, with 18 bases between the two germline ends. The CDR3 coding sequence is TGTGCCAGCAGCGATAAGAACTACGGCGGGACTGAAGCTTTCTTT. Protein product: CASSDKNYGGTEAFF.

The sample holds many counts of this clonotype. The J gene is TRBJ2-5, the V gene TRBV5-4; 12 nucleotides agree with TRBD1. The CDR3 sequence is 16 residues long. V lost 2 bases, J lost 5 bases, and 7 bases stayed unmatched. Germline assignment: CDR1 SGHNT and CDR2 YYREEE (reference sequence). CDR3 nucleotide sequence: TGTGCCAGCAGCTTTGTAGGGGGGACAGGGGGCGAGACCCAGTACTTC. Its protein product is CASSFVGGTGGETQYF.